This paragraph covers one TCR beta chain sequence. Its cognate antigen is unknown. The data derive from a study of cytomegalovirus exposure and HLA in healthy donors. Study results and limitations: Prior analysis indicated that the majority of TCR beta V segments exhibited productivity approximately 87% or approximately 30% of the time. Within the data, a cluster of highly shared sequence variants was likely a sequencing artifact. CMV antigen specificity of a few CMV-associated chains was confirmed in vitro. Immune exposure was documented only through CMV serostatus.

The PCR used 60 Vbeta and 13 Jbeta primers. TCRdb's table, derived via immunoSEQ multiplex PCR, lists solely in-frame clones and lacks some. The data contain about 190,000 clones, around 75% of them singletons. V lost 4 bases to trimming and J lost 6 bases, with 10 bases between them. The V gene's germline CDR1 is SGHDN and CDR2 FVKESK. The CDR3 contains 14 residues. Specimen: PBMCs. The genes are TRBV14 and TRBJ1-6; D not certain. The clonotype was recovered from a man between 35 and 55 years old in good health and CMV-seropositive. In nucleotides, the CDR3 is TGTGCCAGCAGCCGTCAAGAACTTAATTCACCCCTCCACTTT. It specifies CASSRQELNSPLHF.